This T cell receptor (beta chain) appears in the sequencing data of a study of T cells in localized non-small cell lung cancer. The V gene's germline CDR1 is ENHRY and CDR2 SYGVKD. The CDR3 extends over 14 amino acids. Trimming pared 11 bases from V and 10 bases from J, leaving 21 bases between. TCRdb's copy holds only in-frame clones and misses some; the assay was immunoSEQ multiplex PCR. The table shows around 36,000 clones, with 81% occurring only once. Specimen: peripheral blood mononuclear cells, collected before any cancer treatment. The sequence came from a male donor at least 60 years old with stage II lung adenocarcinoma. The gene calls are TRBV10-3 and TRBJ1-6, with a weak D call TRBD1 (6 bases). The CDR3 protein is CASPDRYTNSPLHF. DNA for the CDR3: TGTGCCTCACCAGACAGGTATACGAACTCACCCCTCCACTTT.